Listed below are T cell receptor beta chains from one sample, sequenced in a study of blood T cell repertoires in COVID-19. Sequenced by immunoSEQ multiplex PCR; TCRdb stores in-frame clones only, minus some. This sample has roughly 43,000 clones, with around 89% found just once. Sequencing used peripheral blood. The receptors derive from a man in his fifties or sixties with active COVID-19. CDR3s include the opening cysteine and the closing phenylalanine or tryptophan. D genes are given only for firm matches. Some rows mark clone size as missing; the rest say once, few, many or name a class of expanded clone.

.	TRBJ2-7	TRBD2	TRBV5-1	TGCGCCAGCAGCAATCAGCGGGGGGCGGCCTACGAGCAGTACTTC	CASSNQRGAAYEQYF
once	TRBJ2-5	TRBD1	TRBV4-2	TGTGCCAGCAGCCAGGCCGACAGGGTTCGGGTGGAGACCCAGTACTTC	CASSQADRVRVETQYF
.	TRBJ1-3	.	TRBV9	TGTGCCAGCAGCCTACGTGAAGGAGCTTTATCAGGAAACACCATATATTTT	CASSLREGALSGNTIYF
.	TRBJ2-1	.	TRBV28	TGTGCCAGCAGTTTAGCTCTATTAAGGGGTCTCTACAATGAGCAGTTCTTC	CASSLALLRGLYNEQFF
.	TRBJ1-6	.	TRBV5-1	TGCGCCAGCAGCTCCGGGACAATTGGATCGAATTCACCCCTCCACTTT	CASSSGTIGSNSPLHF
.	TRBJ1-2	TRBD1	TRBV7-2	TGTGCCAGCAGCTTAATCTGGGACAGGGGAAACTATGGCTACACCTTC	CASSLIWDRGNYGYTF
.	TRBJ2-7	TRBD1	TRBV6-1	TGTGCCAGCAGTGAAGCCTCAAGGGGTCAACTGGACAGGGGGATCTACGAGCAGTACTTC	CASSEASRGQLDRGIYEQYF
.	TRBJ1-5	.	TRBV19	TGTGCCAGTAACATGGCTAATCAGCCCCAGCATTTT	CASNMANQPQHF
few	TRBJ2-3	TRBD2	TRBV6-1	TGTGCCAGCAGTGAAATTAGCGGGGGGCCAGATACGCAGTATTTT	CASSEISGGPDTQYF
.	TRBJ2-1	TRBD1	TRBV5-1	TGCGCCAGCAGCCGGGACAGCAACTCCTACAATGAGCAGTTCTTC	CASSRDSNSYNEQFF
.	TRBJ1-2	.	TRBV18	TGTGCCAGCTCACGACCCGTACAGTTCTATGGCTACACCTTC	CASSRPVQFYGYTF
.	TRBJ1-2	.	TRBV24-1	TGTGCCACCAGTGCAGGGGATGCCTATGGCTACACCTTC	CATSAGDAYGYTF
.	TRBJ2-5	TRBD2	TRBV5-1	TGCGCCAGCAGCTTGAACAGCGGGGAGTACCAAGAGACCCAGTACTTC	CASSLNSGEYQETQYF
.	TRBJ2-1	TRBD1	TRBV10-3	TGTGCCATCACTAGGGGGCAGAACAATGAGCAGTTCTTC	CAITRGQNNEQFF